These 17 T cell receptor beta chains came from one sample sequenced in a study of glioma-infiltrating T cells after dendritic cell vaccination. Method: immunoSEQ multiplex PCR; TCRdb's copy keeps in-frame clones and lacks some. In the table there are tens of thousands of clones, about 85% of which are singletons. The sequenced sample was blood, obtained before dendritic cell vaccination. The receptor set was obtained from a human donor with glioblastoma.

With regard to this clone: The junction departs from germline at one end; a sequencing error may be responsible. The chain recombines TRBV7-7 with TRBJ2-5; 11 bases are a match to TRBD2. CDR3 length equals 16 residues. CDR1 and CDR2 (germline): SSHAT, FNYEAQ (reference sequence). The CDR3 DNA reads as TGTGCTAGCAGCCTAGGGACGGGACTAGCGGAAGAGACCCAGTACTTC. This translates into CASSLGTGLAEETQYF.

The CDR3 region is CASIRDTNYGYTF. The CDR3 bases are TGTGCCAGCATCCGGGACACTAACTATGGCTACACCTTC. V is TRBV6-1 and J is TRBJ1-2; D perhaps matches TRBD1 (6 bases). The length of the CDR3 is 13 residues. The germline V gene encodes CDR1 MNHNS and CDR2 SASEGT. V lost 7 bases, J lost 0 bases, and 9 bases lay in between.

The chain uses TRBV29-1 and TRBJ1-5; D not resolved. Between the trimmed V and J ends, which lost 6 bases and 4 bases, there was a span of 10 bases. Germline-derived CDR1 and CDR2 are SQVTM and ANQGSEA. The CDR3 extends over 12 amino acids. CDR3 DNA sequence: TGCAGCGTGGCCGGAGCTAATCAGCCCCAGCATTTT. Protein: CSVAGANQPQHF.

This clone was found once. Here the CDR3 DNA reads TGTGCCAGCAGTCCTCCCCCGCAGGGGGATGAGCAGTTCTTC. It translates to CASSPPPQGDEQFF. This rearrangement joins TRBV28 to TRBJ2-1; TRBD1 aligns across 7 bases. Trimming took 5 bases from V and 8 from J; bases not matched to a gene: 9. The germline gives CDR1 MDHEN, CDR2 SYDVKM. The CDR3 spans 14 residues.

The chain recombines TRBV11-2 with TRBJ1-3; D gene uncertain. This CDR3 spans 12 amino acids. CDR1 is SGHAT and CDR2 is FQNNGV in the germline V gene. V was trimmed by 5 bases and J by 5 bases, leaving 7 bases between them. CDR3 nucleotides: TGTGCCAGCAGCATGCACAGAAACACCATATATTTT. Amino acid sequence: CASSMHRNTIYF.

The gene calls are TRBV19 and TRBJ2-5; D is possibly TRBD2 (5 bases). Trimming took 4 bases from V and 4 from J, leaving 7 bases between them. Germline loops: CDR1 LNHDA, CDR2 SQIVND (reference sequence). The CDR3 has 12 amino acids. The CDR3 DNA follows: TGTGCCAGTAGTAGCGGGCTAGAGACCCAGTACTTC. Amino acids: CASSSGLETQYF.

As DNA, the CDR3 is TGCGCCAGCAGCTTGTACGGGACAACTAATTATATCACAGATACGCAGTATTTT. Its translation is CASSLYGTTNYITDTQYF. V gene TRBV5-1 combines with J gene TRBJ2-3, with D maybe TRBD1 (6 bases). The germline CDR1 and CDR2 sequences are SGHRS and YFSETQ. The germline V and J ends were trimmed by 1 base and 2 bases, with 20 bases remaining between them. The CDR3 is 18 residues long.

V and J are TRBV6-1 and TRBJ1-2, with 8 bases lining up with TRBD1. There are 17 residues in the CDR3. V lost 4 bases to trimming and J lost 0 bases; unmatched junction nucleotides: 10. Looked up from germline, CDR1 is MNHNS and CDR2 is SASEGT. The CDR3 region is CASSGDPGGQANYGYTF. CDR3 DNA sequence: TGTGCCAGCAGTGGGGACCCAGGGGGCCAAGCTAACTATGGCTACACCTTC.

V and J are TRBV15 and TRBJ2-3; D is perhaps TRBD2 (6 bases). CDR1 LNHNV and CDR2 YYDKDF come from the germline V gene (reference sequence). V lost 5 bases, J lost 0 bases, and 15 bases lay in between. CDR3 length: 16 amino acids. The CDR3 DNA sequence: TGTGCCACCAGCCGACAACCCGGGAGTAGCACAGATACGCAGTATTTT. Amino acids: CATSRQPGSSTDTQYF.

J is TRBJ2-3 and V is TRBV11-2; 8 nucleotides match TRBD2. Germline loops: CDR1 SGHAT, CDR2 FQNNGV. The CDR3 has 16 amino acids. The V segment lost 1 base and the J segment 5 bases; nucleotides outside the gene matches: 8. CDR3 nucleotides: TGTGCCAGCAGCTTAGGACGGGGGGGCCGAGGAGATACGCAGTATTTT. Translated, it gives CASSLGRGGRGDTQYF.

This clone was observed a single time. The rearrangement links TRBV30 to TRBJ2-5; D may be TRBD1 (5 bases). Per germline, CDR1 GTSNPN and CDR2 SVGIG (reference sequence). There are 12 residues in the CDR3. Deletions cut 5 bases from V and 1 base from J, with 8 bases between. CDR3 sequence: CAWGAIQETQYF. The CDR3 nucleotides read TGTGCCTGGGGGGCCATCCAAGAGACCCAGTACTTC.

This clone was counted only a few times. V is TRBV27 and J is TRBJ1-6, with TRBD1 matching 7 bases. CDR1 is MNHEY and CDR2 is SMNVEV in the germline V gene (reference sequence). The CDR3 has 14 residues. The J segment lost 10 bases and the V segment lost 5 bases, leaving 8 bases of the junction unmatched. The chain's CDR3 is CASSPAAGGSPLHF. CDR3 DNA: TGTGCCAGCAGTCCGGCGGCAGGGGGATCACCCCTCCACTTT.

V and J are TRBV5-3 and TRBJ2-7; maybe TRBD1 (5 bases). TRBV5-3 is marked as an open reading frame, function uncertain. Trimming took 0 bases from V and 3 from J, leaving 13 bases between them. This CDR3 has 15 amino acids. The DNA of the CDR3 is TGTGCCAGAAGCTTGGAGGAAAGGGGATGCTACGAGCAGTACTTC. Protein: CARSLEERGCYEQYF.

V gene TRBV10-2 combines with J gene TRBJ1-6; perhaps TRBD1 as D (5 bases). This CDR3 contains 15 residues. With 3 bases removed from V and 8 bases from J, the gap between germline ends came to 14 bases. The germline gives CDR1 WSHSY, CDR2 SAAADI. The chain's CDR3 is CASSDPAGRYSPLHF. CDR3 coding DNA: TGCGCCAGCAGTGACCCGGCAGGGCGGTATTCACCCCTCCACTTT.

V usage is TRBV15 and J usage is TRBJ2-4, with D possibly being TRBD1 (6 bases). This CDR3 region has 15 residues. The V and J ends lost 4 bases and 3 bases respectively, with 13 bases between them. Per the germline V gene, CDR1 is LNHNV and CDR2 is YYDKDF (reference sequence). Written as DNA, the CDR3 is TGTGCCACCAGCACTGGGGGCATTGGCAAAAACATTCAGTACTTC. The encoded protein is CATSTGGIGKNIQYF.

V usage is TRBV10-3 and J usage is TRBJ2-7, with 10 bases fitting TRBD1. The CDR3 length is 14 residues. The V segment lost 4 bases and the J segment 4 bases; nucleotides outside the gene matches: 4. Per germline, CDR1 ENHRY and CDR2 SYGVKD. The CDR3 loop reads CAISGQGALYEQYF. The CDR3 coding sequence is TGTGCCATCAGTGGACAGGGGGCGTTATACGAGCAGTACTTC.

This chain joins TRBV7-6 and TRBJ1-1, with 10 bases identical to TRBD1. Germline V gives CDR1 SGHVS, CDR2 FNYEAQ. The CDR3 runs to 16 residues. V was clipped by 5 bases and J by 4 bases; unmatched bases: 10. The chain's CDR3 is CASSEQSGQGVTEAFF. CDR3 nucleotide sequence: TGTGCCAGCAGCGAACAATCTGGACAGGGGGTCACTGAAGCTTTCTTT.